This T cell receptor beta chain was sequenced for a study of blood T cell repertoires in COVID-19 (TCRdb year 2020). With regard to the full study: The collaborator samples originated in the United States, Italy and Spain and spanned the acute and convalescent phases of COVID-19. Deeply sampled blood TCRbeta repertoires from subjects exposed to, actively infected with, or recovered from COVID-19 were included in the dataset. The material from the prospective study consisted of cDNA or gDNA derived from T cells, B-cell-depleted T cells, or PBMCs. Nearly every sample came with metadata listing a de-identified subject ID, COVID-19 status, age in years and sex. The repertoires were made available in a free public database intended to serve as a resource for research on the immune response to SARS-CoV-2. The samples were drawn from the first 160 participants of the ongoing ImmuneRACE study and from some 1,300 subjects provided by 6 global collaborators. Where available, HLA class I and class II types were obtained from metadata supplied by the sample provider rather than from assay-based typing.

Study-level results and caveats: Clinical and demographic metadata were provided uncurated, with the amount varying by source and participant.

TCRbeta CDR3 regions were amplified from genomic DNA using the immunoSEQ Assay, a bias-controlled multiplex PCR. Per the source publication's procedure: Within the assay, amplification of reference gene primers was used to estimate how many nucleated cells each sample contained. To quantify the absolute abundance of each unique TCRbeta CDR3 rearrangement, sequence reads were collapsed and filtered. For each sample, productive Simpson clonality was calculated as the square root of Simpson's diversity index across productive rearrangements. TCRdb stores this immuneACCESS table with in-frame sequences only. Part of the clones is absent; in the studies checked, under half of the shortfall reflects unresolved V genes, and no reason is known for the rest. The D gene and trimming were derived from the DNA, and the V and J assignments and clone size from that table. For this sample there are about 160,000 clones; around 85% appear just once. 3% to 3.5% of the sample comes from the top ten.

This clone was counted a single time. The antigen it binds to is not known. No much larger clone exists at a distance of one base, and base qualities are not known. Trimming leaves V shorter by 4 bases and J shorter by 0 bases, with the junction holding 10 bases beyond the gene matches. Including cysteine and phenylalanine, the CDR3 has 18 amino acids. Only the CDR3 part of the read is kept: 54 bases, read in frame from the first base. CDR1 and CDR2, per the germline V gene (reference sequence), are LNHDA and SQIVND. The collaborating institutions used their own protocols to collect whole blood in K2EDTA tubes. Collaborator samples were shipped for TCRbeta analysis as frozen whole blood, isolated PBMCs, or DNA extracted from either sample type.

This TCR was recovered from a human donor with acute or convalescent COVID-19. The donor label of this sample is uncertain. The rearranged segments are TRBV19 and TRBJ1-3; TRBD1 fits 9 bases in the junction. The specimen was peripheral blood. Read as DNA, the sequence is TGTGCCAGTAGTAATCTACAGGGGGCTACAAGCTCTGGAAACACCATATATTTT. Translated, this gives CASSNLQGATSSGNTIYF.